This T cell receptor (beta chain) was profiled in a study of T-cell reconstitution after alpha-beta-depleted transplantation in children. Overall study results and limits: T-cell numbers and diversity, one year after transplant, stemmed largely from T cells that were newly produced. About two months after transplant, alpha-beta T cells reportedly came from several hundred expanded graft clones. Diversity of TCRbeta at day 60 was high in some patients, arising from surviving recipient T cells and thymic progenitors.

V lost 0 bases, J lost 5 bases, and 19 bases lay in between. CDR1 is DFQATT, CDR2 SNEGSKA, per germline (reference sequence). The CDR3 loop spans 16 amino acids. Unique molecular identifiers were used to barcode this TCRbeta library. TCRdb processed the PCR reads anew with MiXCR; each CDR3 protein has one entry. The sample carries around 500,000 distinct CDR3 sequences, under 25% recorded once. This clonotype turned up a few times. Antigen: not known. The gene calls are TRBV20-1 and TRBJ2-5; perhaps D is TRBD1 or TRBD2 (6 bases each). The origin of this receptor is a boy in the first two years of life who had a stem cell transplant for acute myeloid leukemia, so the T cells may come from the graft donor. The specimen was PBMCs, mostly from graft donor cells, collected 360 days after TCRalphabeta/CD19-depleted stem cell transplant. CDR3: CSARDPKKGGAETQYF. CDR3 in DNA: TGCAGTGCTAGAGATCCGAAGAAGGGGGGCGCGGAGACCCAGTACTTC.